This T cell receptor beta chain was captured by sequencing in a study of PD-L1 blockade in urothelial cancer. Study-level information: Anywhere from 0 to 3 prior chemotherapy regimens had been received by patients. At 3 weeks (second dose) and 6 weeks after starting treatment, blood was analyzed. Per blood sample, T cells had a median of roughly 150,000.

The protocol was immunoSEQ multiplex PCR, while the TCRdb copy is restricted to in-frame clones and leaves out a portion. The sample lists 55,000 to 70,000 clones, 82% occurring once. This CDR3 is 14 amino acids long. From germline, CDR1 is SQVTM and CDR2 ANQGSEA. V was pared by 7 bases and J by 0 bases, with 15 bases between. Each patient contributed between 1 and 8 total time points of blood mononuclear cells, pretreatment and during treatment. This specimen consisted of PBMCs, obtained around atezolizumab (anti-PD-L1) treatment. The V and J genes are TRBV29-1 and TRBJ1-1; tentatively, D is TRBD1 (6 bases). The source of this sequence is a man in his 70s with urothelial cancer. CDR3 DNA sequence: TGCAGCGCTGGGGGCCTTCAGTTGAACACTGAAGCTTTCTTT. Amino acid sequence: CSAGGLQLNTEAFF. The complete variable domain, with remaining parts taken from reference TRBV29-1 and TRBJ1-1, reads SAVISQKPSRDICQRGTSLTIQCQVDSQVTMMFWYRQQPGQSLTLIATANQGSEATYESGFVIDKFPISRPNLTFSTLTVSNMSPEDSSIYLCSAGGLQLNTEAFFGQGTRLTVV.